Each of the 30 T cell receptor delta chains below was sequenced from the same sample in a study of gamma-delta chains in newborns, infants, children. TCRdb processed the reads again with the CATT caller. The sample has 8,500 to 10,000 delta-chain clones; approximately 22% are singletons. The sequencing sample was made of blood. All receptors derive from a child who was a newborn, infant or young child, either healthy, febrile or measles-vaccinated (not recorded which).

This chain links TRDV2 with TRDJ1; 7 nucleotides agree with TRDD3. V lost 3 bases, J lost 0 bases, and 21 bases stayed unmatched. The CDR3 length is 20 residues. Per germline, CDR1 GEAIGNYY and CDR2 EKD. The CDR3 here is CACDGLDGRRDTSYTDKLIF. CDR3 in DNA: TGTGCCTGTGACGGTCTAGACGGACGTAGGGATACATCCTACACCGATAAACTCATCTTT.

V is TRDV3 and J is TRDJ1, with D uncertain. Germline V gene sequence: CDR1 TVYSNPD, CDR2 GDNSRS (reference sequence). Trimming took 1 base from V and 11 from J, leaving 32 bases between them. The CDR3 extends over 17 amino acids. The CDR3 is CAFTFVPRPLRPFVLIF. CDR3 bases: TGTGCCTTTACGTTTGTTCCACGTCCTTTACGGCCGTTTGTTCTCATCTTT.

V gene TRDV2 combines with J gene TRDJ1, with 10 nucleotides matching TRDD3. The trim removed 0 bases at V and 0 bases at J, leaving 21 bases unmatched. Per germline, CDR1 GEAIGNYY and CDR2 EKD. This CDR3 is built from 22 residues. CDR3 in amino acids: CACDTVWRSTKLGDPYTDKLIF. CDR3 bases: TGTGCCTGTGACACCGTATGGCGTTCCACCAAACTGGGGGATCCCTACACCGATAAACTCATCTTT.

This clone turned up a few times. The chain links TRDV1 to TRDJ1; D perhaps matches TRDD3 (6 bases). V lost 0 bases to trimming and J lost 6 bases, with 14 bases between them. The V gene's germline CDR1 is TSWWSYY and CDR2 QGS. The length of the CDR3 is 15 residues. The CDR3 loop reads CALGELAGWGNKLIF. The CDR3 DNA follows: TGTGCTCTTGGGGAACTGGCCGGCTGGGGTAATAAACTCATCTTT.

The chain is built from TRDV2 and TRDJ1, with TRDD3 matching 10 bases. With V trimmed by 4 bases and J by 1 base, 8 bases remained unmatched. The CDR3 totals 16 residues. Germline V CDR1 and CDR2: GEAIGNYY, EKD. CDR3 loop: CACDPLGDMGTDKLIF. CDR3 DNA: TGTGCCTGTGATCCCCTGGGGGATATGGGCACCGATAAACTCATCTTT.

By share of the sample, this clone is medium-sized. V gene TRDV2 combines with J gene TRDJ1; TRDD3 aligns across 7 bases. Germline CDR1 reads GEAIGNYY; CDR2 reads EKD. V shed 3 bases, J shed 4 bases, and the junction held 10 bases outside the gene matches. This CDR3 has 15 residues. The CDR3 here is CACDALGENGDKLIF. In nucleotides, the CDR3 is TGTGCCTGTGACGCCTTGGGGGAAAACGGCGATAAACTCATCTTT.

Concerning this clone: Other nucleotide sequences in the sample specify the same CDR3. The rearrangement links TRDV2 to TRDJ2; 8 nucleotides match TRDD2. The CDR3 loop spans 23 amino acids. J was trimmed by 3 bases and V by 4 bases; bases with no gene match: 30. The germline V gene encodes CDR1 GEAIGNYY and CDR2 EKD. In DNA form, the CDR3 reads TGTGCCTGTGATCCGCTTCCTACGGCTGCTGGTGACGACACTCCGACGATGACAGCACAACTCTTCTTT. Residues: CACDPLPTAAGDDTPTMTAQLFF.

There are a few counts of this clone. This sequence joins TRDV2 and TRDJ1, with 7 bases matching TRDD3. This CDR3 is 18 amino acids long. V lost 3 bases to trimming and J lost 0 bases; unmatched junction nucleotides: 15. Germline V gene sequence: CDR1 GEAIGNYY, CDR2 EKD. CDR3: CACDGLHPLGGNTDKLIF. CDR3 bases: TGTGCCTGTGACGGCCTACATCCTCTGGGGGGTAACACCGATAAACTCATCTTT.

There are a few counts of this clone. A read error may produce the germline difference seen at one junction end. The chain has TRDV1 and TRDJ1, with 10 bases identical to TRDD3. Germline V gene sequence: CDR1 TSWWSYY, CDR2 QGS. The CDR3 contains 20 residues. Here the CDR3 reads CALGELFPHWGMRGTDKLIF. The CDR3, as DNA: TGTGCTCTTGGGGAGCTATTCCCGCACTGGGGGATGCGAGGCACCGATAAACTTATCTTT.

This clone was detected only a few times. The J gene is TRDJ1, the V gene TRDV2; 13 bases are shared with TRDD3. From germline, CDR1 is GEAIGNYY and CDR2 EKD. The ends lost 2 bases at V and 0 bases at J; junction bases unmatched: 11. The length of the CDR3 is 19 residues. For the CDR3, the DNA is TGTGCCTGTGACAGAGTAACTGGGGGATACGCGGGGTACACCGATAAACTCATCTTT. Protein: CACDRVTGGYAGYTDKLIF.

The CDR3 loop reads CACDTVWSFHISMGRADKLIF. The DNA of the CDR3 is TGTGCCTGTGACACCGTCTGGTCCTTCCACATATCGATGGGGCGAGCCGATAAACTCATCTTT. The rearrangement joins TRDV2 to TRDJ1; D may be TRDD2 (6 bases). There are 21 residues in the CDR3. Germline CDR1 GEAIGNYY, CDR2 EKD. V lost 0 bases, J lost 3 bases, and 31 bases lay in between.

This clone was picked up a small number of times. This chain connects TRDV2 to TRDJ1; 9 nucleotides match TRDD3. This CDR3 has 16 amino acids. The germline V gene encodes CDR1 GEAIGNYY and CDR2 EKD. V shed 3 bases and J 0 bases; nucleotides not matched to a gene: 7. The CDR3 is CACDLLGDSYTDKLIF. CDR3 DNA: TGTGCCTGTGACCTACTGGGGGACTCGTACACCGATAAACTCATCTTT.

Points on this clone: At one of its ends the junction is not consistent with the germline gene, which may arise from a read error. V is TRDV2 and J is TRDJ1; 8 bases fit TRDD3. Germline V gives CDR1 GEAIGNYY, CDR2 EKD. The CDR3 sequence is 14 residues long. Here the CDR3 reads CAWDTMGDTDKLIF. In DNA form, the CDR3 reads TGTGCCTGGGACACTATGGGGGATACCGATAAACTCATCTTT.

This clone was seen more than once but under ten times. The J gene is TRDJ1, the V gene TRDV2; TRDD3 agrees at 13 bases. The trim removed 3 bases at V and 3 bases at J, leaving 3 bases unmatched. The CDR3 consists of 15 residues. From germline, CDR1 is GEAIGNYY and CDR2 EKD. In nucleotides, the CDR3 is TGTGCCTGTGACGTACTGGGGGATACGTCCGATAAACTCATCTTT. It encodes CACDVLGDTSDKLIF.

The chain employs TRDV1 and TRDJ1, with 9 positions matching TRDD3. This CDR3 comprises 21 residues. Germline lookup yields CDR1 TSWWSYY and CDR2 QGS. Trimming cost V 3 bases and J 5 bases; bases outside gene matches: 25. The CDR3 here is CALGELRWSGWGIVRGDKLIF. CDR3 sequence (DNA): TGTGCTCTTGGGGAGCTACGCTGGTCCGGTTGGGGGATAGTCAGGGGAGATAAACTCATCTTT.

There are a few counts of this clone. The same CDR3 also results from other DNA sequences found in this sample. V and J are TRDV2 and TRDJ1; 9 nucleotides agree with TRDD3. Looked up from germline, CDR1 is GEAIGNYY and CDR2 is EKD. The V gene end was trimmed by 0 bases and the J gene end by 0 bases; junction bases not matched to a gene: 19. The CDR3 spans 21 residues. The CDR3 here is CACDTGSLNRGILNYTDKLIF. The CDR3, as DNA: TGTGCCTGTGACACCGGCTCTTTGAACCGGGGGATACTCAACTACACCGATAAACTCATCTTT.

As concerns this clone: The sample holds other DNA sequences that translate to the same CDR3. This chain uses TRDV2 with TRDJ1; 12 bases map to TRDD3. Germline CDR1 is GEAIGNYY and CDR2 is EKD. The V and J ends lost 0 bases and 0 bases, in that order; junction bases with no gene match: 25. This CDR3 is 24 amino acids long. The CDR3 loop is CACDTVLPSVLGDTRRPYTDKLIF. Here the CDR3 DNA reads TGTGCCTGTGACACCGTCCTTCCGTCAGTACTGGGGGATACAAGACGTCCGTACACCGATAAACTCATCTTT.

This clone was detected a few times. One base away lies a much larger clone, so this may be a sequencing read error. V usage is TRDV2 and J usage is TRDJ1, with no clear D. CDR1 and CDR2 (germline): GEAIGNYY, EKD. This CDR3 has 13 amino acids. CDR3 in DNA: TGTGCCGGTGACAAGATTGGGACCGATAAACTCATCTTT. This sequence encodes CAGDKIGTDKLIF.

A word on this clone: This may arise from a read error, as a much more abundant clone is one base away. The V gene is TRDV2, the J gene TRDJ3, with 11 nucleotides matching TRDD3. The CDR3 contains 22 residues. Germline V CDR1 and CDR2: GEAIGNYY, EKD. V shed 1 base, J shed 0 bases, and the junction held 13 bases outside the gene matches. CDR3 region: CACDTPGNWGIEPSWDTRQMFF. In DNA, the CDR3 is TGTGCCTGTGACACACCGGGCAACTGGGGGATAGAACCCTCCTGGGACACCCGACAGATGTTTTTC.

This clone showed up just a few times. V and J are TRDV2 and TRDJ1; 8 bases are shared with TRDD3. This CDR3 region has 18 residues. The germline gives CDR1 GEAIGNYY, CDR2 EKD. Trimming removed 0 bases from V and 3 bases from J; junction bases left unmatched: 14. CDR3: CACDTWSRGITYADKLIF. The CDR3 bases are TGTGCCTGTGACACCTGGTCCCGGGGGATAACATACGCCGATAAACTCATCTTT.

This clone was seen a handful of times. Within the sample, other DNA sequences also encode this same CDR3. CDR3 protein: CACDTLGDQDKLIF. DNA for the CDR3: TGTGCCTGTGACACACTGGGGGACCAAGATAAACTCATCTTT. The rearrangement joins TRDV2 to TRDJ1, with 9 bases aligning to TRDD3. This CDR3 has 14 residues. Looked up from germline, CDR1 is GEAIGNYY and CDR2 is EKD. The V gene end was trimmed by 1 base and the J gene end by 5 bases; junction bases not matched to a gene: 4.

Only a few counts were recorded for this clone. The chain carries TRDV2 and TRDJ1; D might be TRDD2 (5 bases). This CDR3 is 13 amino acids long. Germline CDR1 GEAIGNYY, CDR2 EKD. The V gene lost 3 bases and the J gene lost 2 bases, with 9 bases spanning the gap. CDR3 amino acids: CACDFLGTDKLIF. The CDR3 DNA reads as TGTGCCTGTGACTTCCTTGGGACCGATAAACTCATCTTT.

The gene calls are TRDV2 and TRDJ1, with 7 nucleotides matching TRDD3. This CDR3 comprises 18 residues. V dropped 0 bases and J dropped 3; count of bases not matched to a gene: 15. Germline CDR1 reads GEAIGNYY; CDR2 reads EKD. As DNA, the CDR3 is TGTGCCTGTGACACCGTGGGGGGATCGCGTACAATCTCCGATAAACTCATCTTT. As protein: CACDTVGGSRTISDKLIF.

The CDR3: CALGELPFPPSSMDCHLHVFDKLIF. The CDR3 DNA sequence: TGTGCTCTTGGGGAACTGCCCTTCCCACCTTCTTCCATGGATTGCCACCTCCATGTTTTCGATAAACTCATCTTT. The chain uses TRDV1 and TRDJ1; the D gene is possibly TRDD2 (6 bases). Trimming stripped 0 bases from V and 4 bases from J, with 42 bases between. This CDR3 has 25 amino acids. Germline V gives CDR1 TSWWSYY, CDR2 QGS.

On this clone: The sample contains more than one DNA sequence encoding this CDR3. The chain employs TRDV2 and TRDJ1; 7 positions match TRDD3. Germline CDR1 reads GEAIGNYY; CDR2 reads EKD. This CDR3 comprises 17 residues. V was clipped by 3 bases and J by 1 base; unmatched bases: 13. CDR3 bases: TGTGCCTGTGACGCCGTCCTGGGGGTTAATCTCACCGATAAACTCATCTTT. Translated: CACDAVLGVNLTDKLIF.

The chain uses TRDV1 and TRDJ1; 9 bases match TRDD3. The CDR3 length is 23 residues. Germline V lookup: CDR1 TSWWSYY, CDR2 QGS. J was trimmed by 5 bases and V by 3 bases; bases with no gene match: 31. The CDR3 DNA sequence: TGTGCTCTTGGGGAGCTCTTTGTCCTATGGCTGGAAAGGGGGATACTTTGGGTTGATAAACTCATCTTT. This translates into CALGELFVLWLERGILWVDKLIF.

In its sample, this clone is medium-sized. The CDR3 loop is CACDTAGGYWDTRQMFF. Written as DNA, the CDR3 is TGTGCCTGTGACACCGCTGGGGGATACTGGGACACCCGACAGATGTTTTTC. The genes are TRDV2 and TRDJ3; 10 nucleotides agree with TRDD3. The CDR3 totals 17 residues. V lost 0 bases and J lost 3; bases outside the gene matches: 1. Germline V gene data show CDR1 as GEAIGNYY and CDR2 as EKD.

This clone is categorized as medium-sized (0.01 to 0.1%). The chain recombines TRDV2 with TRDJ1; 9 bases agree with TRDD3. The germline V gene encodes CDR1 GEAIGNYY and CDR2 EKD. This CDR3 comprises 14 residues. V trimming: 2 bases; J trimming: 6 bases; junction bases outside the gene matches: 6. The chain's CDR3 is CACDSLGDAHKLIF. The CDR3 DNA follows: TGTGCCTGTGACAGCCTGGGGGATGCCCATAAACTCATCTTT.

The chain has TRDV2 and TRDJ1; 7 bases map to TRDD3. Losses at the gene ends were 0 bases for V and 7 bases for J; bases not matched to a gene: 13. The CDR3 loop spans 16 amino acids. Germline V gives CDR1 GEAIGNYY, CDR2 EKD. The DNA of the CDR3 is TGTGCCTGTGACACCTTCGAGGGGATAGGGGAGGGTAAACTCATCTTT. This codes for CACDTFEGIGEGKLIF.

This chain links TRDV2 with TRDJ3; 8 nucleotides line up with TRDD3. V was pared by 2 bases and J by 0 bases, with 8 bases of the junction left unmatched. Looked up from germline, CDR1 is GEAIGNYY and CDR2 is EKD. The CDR3 has 19 residues. CDR3 region: CACDMPLGEDSWDTRQMFF. CDR3 in DNA: TGTGCCTGTGACATGCCCCTGGGGGAAGACTCCTGGGACACCCGACAGATGTTTTTC.